This T cell receptor (beta chain) appears in the sequencing data of a study of CD4 T cells in relation to SARS-CoV-2 and coronaviruses (dated by TCRdb to the early 2020s). About the study as a whole: Shared crossreactive spike epitopes were mapped to their HLA restriction using patient-derived lymphoblastoid cell lines. At the level of individual TCR clonotypes, the study measured memory CD4+ T cell crossreactivity between SARS-CoV-2 spike protein and common cold coronavirus spike proteins. Samples from three pre-COVID donors and the naive versus memory experiments were sequenced with the Adaptive Biotechnologies TCR-sequencing kit; other data were Illumina-based. For other donors in the study, expansion assays were sequenced with a different, Illumina-based TCR-beta assay.

Concerning this clone: The clone's antigen remains unknown. Per-nucleotide qualities are absent, and no much larger clonotype sits a single base away.

Study-wide conclusions, independent of this receptor: Since the crossreactivity analysis centred on spike protein, crossreactivity against other viral proteins was not assessed. Small numbers of patients and of tested TCRs were a limitation of the study. Naive versus memory sequencing indicated that memory recall responses, rather than primary responses primed during culture, are detected by the assay. Memory CD4+ clonotypes crossrecognizing SARS-CoV-2 and at least one common cold coronavirus spike were found in around 65% of donors. Because no donor provided both pre-pandemic and post-infection samples, tracing the source of pre-existing responses was limited. Crossreactive clones showed significantly weaker SARS-CoV-2-driven expansion than monoreactive clones, consistent with antigenic imprinting.

DNA from uncultured naive and memory CD4+ T cells underwent immunoSEQ TCR-beta sequencing at deep resolution. The paper's data handling went like this. Preprocessing removed nonproductive sequences and CDR3s not starting with C, not ending with F or W, or shorter than 7 amino acids. Cultured and uncultured naive and memory CD4+ repertoires were searched for previously identified spike- and CEF-reactive CDR3s. CDR3 homology was quantified as pairwise Levenshtein distance, calculated with the stringdist R package after three terminal residues were trimmed from each end. Held by TCRdb, this immuneACCESS table contains in-frame sequences only and omits some clones. Under half of the omission traces to an unresolved V gene where checked; the cause of the rest is unknown. For V, J and clone size, that table is used; D and trimming come from the DNA. This sample holds approximately 64,000 clones; about 95% were observed only once. The top ten hold about 0.14% of the sample.

CD4+ T cells from unexposed donors were collected before the COVID-19 pandemic (2011-2018). To separate naive from memory CD4+ T cells, cryopreserved PBMCs first underwent CD4 enrichment and then EasySep naive CD4+ T cell enrichment. The leukapheresis product used for the unexposed donors was purchased from a commercial source. PBMCs were isolated from leukapheresis product or whole blood by Ficoll-Paque PLUS gradient centrifugation. The PBMCs went either fresh into the expansion assay or into cryopreservation at -140 degrees C. The QIAamp Micro DNA Kit was used to extract genomic DNA from the CD4+ T cells. The sequence derives from a human donor in good health. The sequencing input was naive CD4+ T cells from PBMCs. What this sample's cell subset or site label stands for: naive CD4+ T cells isolated by negative enrichment.

The CDR3 protein: CASSGPGGREQFF. The nucleotide sequence reads TGTGCCAGCAGTGGGCCTGGGGGACGTGAGCAGTTCTTC. The rearranged chain carries TRBV2 and TRBJ2-1; the D match is possibly TRBD1 or TRBD2, with 5 bases aligned in each. Including cysteine and phenylalanine, the CDR3 has 13 amino acids. Only CDR3 DNA is held: 39 bases, read in frame from base 1. V loses 4 bases of germline sequence and J loses 9 bases, and the interval between the two ends is 13 bases. For CDR1 and CDR2, the germline V gene lists SNHLY and FYNNEI.